This T cell receptor (beta chain) was recovered during a study of T cell responses to AZD1222 COVID-19 vaccine. Whole-study findings and limits: Seropositive at baseline were only a handful of AZD1222 recipients. Clonal diversity may have been underestimated, and the donors were mostly white British, with more females than males. Unmutated variant regions are reportedly targeted by nearly half of spike-specific TCRs. Repertoires were obtained solely post-peak T cell response.

Germline CDR1 and CDR2: SEHNR and FQNEAQ (reference sequence). Trimming removed 1 base at V and 7 bases at J, with 7 bases between. The CDR3 spans 12 residues. On this clone itself: Its antigen remains unidentified.

This table comes from immunoSEQ multiplex PCR, and its TCRdb copy is limited to in-frame clones, with some not included. Here the sample spans about 99,000 clones, about 87% being singletons. The J gene is TRBJ1-2, the V gene TRBV7-9; D uncertain. Material: peripheral blood, obtained on day 0 of AZD1222 vaccination. The receptor was derived from an adult in good health. In DNA form, the CDR3 reads TGTGCCAGCAGCTTAGTCTACGGTGGCTACACCTTC. It is translated as CASSLVYGGYTF.